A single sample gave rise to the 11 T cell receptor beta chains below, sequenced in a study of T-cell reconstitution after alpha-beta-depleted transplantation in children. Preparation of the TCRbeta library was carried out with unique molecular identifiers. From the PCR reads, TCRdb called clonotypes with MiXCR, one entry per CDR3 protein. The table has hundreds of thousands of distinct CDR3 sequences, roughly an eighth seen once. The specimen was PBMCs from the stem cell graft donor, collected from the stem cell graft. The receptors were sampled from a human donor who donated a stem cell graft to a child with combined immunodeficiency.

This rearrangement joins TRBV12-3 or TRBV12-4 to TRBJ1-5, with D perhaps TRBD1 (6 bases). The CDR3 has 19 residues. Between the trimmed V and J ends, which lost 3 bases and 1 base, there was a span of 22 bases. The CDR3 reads CASSFWGGGVGGSNQPQHF. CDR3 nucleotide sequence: TGTGCCAGCAGTTTTTGGGGCGGGGGTGTAGGGGGAAGCAATCAGCCCCAGCATTTT.

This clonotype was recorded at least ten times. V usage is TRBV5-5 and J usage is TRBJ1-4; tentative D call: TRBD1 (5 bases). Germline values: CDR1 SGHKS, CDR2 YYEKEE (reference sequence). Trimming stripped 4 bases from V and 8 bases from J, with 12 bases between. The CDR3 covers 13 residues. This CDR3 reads CASSPWGEEKLFF. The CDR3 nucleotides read TGTGCCAGCAGCCCGTGGGGGGAAGAAAAACTGTTTTTT.

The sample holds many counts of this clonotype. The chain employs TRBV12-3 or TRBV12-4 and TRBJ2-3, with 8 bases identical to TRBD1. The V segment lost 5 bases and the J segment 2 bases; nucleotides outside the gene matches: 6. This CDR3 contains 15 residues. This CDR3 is CASSSQGAATDTQYF. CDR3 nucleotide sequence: TGTGCCAGCAGTAGTCAGGGGGCCGCCACAGATACGCAGTATTTT.

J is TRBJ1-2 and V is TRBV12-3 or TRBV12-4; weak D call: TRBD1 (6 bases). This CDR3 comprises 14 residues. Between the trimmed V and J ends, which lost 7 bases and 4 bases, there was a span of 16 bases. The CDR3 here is CASTGGGGGYGYTF. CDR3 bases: TGTGCCAGCACGGGGGGAGGGGGGGGCTATGGCTACACCTTC.

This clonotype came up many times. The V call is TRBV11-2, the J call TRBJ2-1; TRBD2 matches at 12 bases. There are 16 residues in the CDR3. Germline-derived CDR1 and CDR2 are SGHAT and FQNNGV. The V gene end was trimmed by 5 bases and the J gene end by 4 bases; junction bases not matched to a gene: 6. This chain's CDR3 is CASSPSGLAGYNEQFF. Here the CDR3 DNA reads TGTGCCAGCAGCCCAAGTGGACTAGCGGGGTACAATGAGCAGTTCTTC.

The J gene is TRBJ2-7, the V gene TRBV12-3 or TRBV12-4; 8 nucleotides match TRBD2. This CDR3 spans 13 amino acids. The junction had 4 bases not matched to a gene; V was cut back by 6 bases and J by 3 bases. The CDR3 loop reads CASRKRESYEQYF. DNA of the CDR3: TGTGCCAGCAGGAAGCGGGAGAGCTACGAGCAGTACTTC.

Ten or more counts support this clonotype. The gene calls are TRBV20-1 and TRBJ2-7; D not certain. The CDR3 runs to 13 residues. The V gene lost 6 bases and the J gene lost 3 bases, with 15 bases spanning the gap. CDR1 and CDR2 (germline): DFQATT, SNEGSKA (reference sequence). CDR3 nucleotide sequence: TGCAGTGCCCGGAAGGCTTATGGCTACGAGCAGTACTTC. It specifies CSARKAYGYEQYF.

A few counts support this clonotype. DNA of the CDR3: TGCGCCAGCAGCCTGGACAGGGAGGGCTCACCCCTCCACTTT. Translation gives CASSLDREGSPLHF. The V call is TRBV4-3, the J call TRBJ1-6, with TRBD1 matching 8 bases. V shed 4 bases and J 10 bases; nucleotides not matched to a gene: 6. The CDR3 has 14 amino acids. CDR1 and CDR2 from the germline V gene are LGHNA and YSLEER.

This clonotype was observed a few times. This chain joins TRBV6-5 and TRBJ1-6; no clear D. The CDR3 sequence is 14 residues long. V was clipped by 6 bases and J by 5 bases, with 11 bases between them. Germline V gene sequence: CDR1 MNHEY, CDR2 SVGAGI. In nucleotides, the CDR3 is TGTGCCAGCAGGATTGGCAGCGATAATTCACCCCTCCACTTT. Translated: CASRIGSDNSPLHF.

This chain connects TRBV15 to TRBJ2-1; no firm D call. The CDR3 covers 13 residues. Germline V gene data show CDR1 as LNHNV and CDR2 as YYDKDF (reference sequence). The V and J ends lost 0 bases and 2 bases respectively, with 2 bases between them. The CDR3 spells CATSREAYNEQFF. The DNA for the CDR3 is TGTGCCACCAGCAGAGAAGCCTACAATGAGCAGTTCTTC.

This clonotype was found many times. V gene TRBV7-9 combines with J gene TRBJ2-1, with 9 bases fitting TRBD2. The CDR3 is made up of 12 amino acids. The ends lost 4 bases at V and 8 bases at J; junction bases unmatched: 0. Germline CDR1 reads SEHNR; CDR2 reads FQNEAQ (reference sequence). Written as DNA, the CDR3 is TGTGCCAGCAGCTGGACTAGCGATGAGCAGTTCTTC. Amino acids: CASSWTSDEQFF. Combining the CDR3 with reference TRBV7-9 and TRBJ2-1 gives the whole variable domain DTGVSQNPRHKITKRGQNVTFRCDPISEHNRLYWYRQTLGQGPEFLTYFQNEAQLEKSRLLSDRFSAERPKGSFSTLEIQRTEQGDSAMYLCASSWTSDEQFFGPGTRLTVL.